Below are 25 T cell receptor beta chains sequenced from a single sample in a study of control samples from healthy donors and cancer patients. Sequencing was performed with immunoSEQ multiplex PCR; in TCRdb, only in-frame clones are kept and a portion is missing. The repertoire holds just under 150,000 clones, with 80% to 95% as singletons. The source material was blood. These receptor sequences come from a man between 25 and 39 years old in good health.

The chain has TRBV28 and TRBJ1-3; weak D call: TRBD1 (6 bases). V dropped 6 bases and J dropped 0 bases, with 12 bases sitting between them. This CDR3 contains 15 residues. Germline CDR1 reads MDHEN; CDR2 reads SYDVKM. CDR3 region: CASRVRGLSGNTIYF. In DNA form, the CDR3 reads TGTGCCAGCAGAGTCAGGGGCCTCTCTGGAAACACCATATATTTT.

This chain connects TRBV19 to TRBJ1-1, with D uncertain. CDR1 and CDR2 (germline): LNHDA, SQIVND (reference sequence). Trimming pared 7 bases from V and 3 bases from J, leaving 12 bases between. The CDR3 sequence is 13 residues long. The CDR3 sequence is CASNAGLDTEAFF. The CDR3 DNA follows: TGTGCCAGTAATGCGGGGTTGGACACTGAAGCTTTCTTT.

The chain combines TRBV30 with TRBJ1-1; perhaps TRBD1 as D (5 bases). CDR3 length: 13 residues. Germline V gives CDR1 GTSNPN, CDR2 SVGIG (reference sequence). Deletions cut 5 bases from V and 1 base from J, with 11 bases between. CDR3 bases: TGTGCCTGGCGGGGCCGGCAGAACACTGAAGCTTTCTTT. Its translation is CAWRGRQNTEAFF.

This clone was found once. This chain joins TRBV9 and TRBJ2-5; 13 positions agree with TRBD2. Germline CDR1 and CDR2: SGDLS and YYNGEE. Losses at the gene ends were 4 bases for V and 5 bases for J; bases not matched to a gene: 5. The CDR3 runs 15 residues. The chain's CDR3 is CASSTSGGAIETQYF. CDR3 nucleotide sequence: TGTGCCAGCAGCACTAGCGGGGGGGCGATCGAGACCCAGTACTTC.

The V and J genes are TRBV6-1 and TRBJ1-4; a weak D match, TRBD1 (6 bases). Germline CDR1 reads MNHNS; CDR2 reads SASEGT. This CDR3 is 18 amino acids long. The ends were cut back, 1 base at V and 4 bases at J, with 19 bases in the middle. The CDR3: CASSEGTVNRLVNEKLFF. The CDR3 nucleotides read TGTGCCAGCAGTGAAGGGACAGTCAACCGTCTCGTTAATGAAAAACTGTTTTTT.

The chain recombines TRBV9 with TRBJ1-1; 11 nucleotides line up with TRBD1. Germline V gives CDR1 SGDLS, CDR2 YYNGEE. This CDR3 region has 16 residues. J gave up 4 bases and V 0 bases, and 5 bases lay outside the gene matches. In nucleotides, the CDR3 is TGTGCCAGCAGCGTAGCGGGGGGACAGGGGGGCACTGAAGCTTTCTTT. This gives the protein CASSVAGGQGGTEAFF.

CDR3 coding DNA: TGTGCCAGCAGTCCTTTGACAGGGGTGAATGAGCAGTTCTTC. Residues: CASSPLTGVNEQFF. The chain carries TRBV6-5 and TRBJ2-1, with 8 nucleotides matching TRBD1. From germline, CDR1 is MNHEY and CDR2 SVGAGI. V was clipped by 5 bases and J by 7 bases; unmatched bases: 7. The CDR3 contains 14 residues.

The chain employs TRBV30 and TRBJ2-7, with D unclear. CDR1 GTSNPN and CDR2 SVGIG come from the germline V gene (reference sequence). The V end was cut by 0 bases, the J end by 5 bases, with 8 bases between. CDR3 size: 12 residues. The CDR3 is CAWSVSSNEQYF. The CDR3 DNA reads TGTGCCTGGAGTGTTTCCAGTAACGAGCAGTACTTC.

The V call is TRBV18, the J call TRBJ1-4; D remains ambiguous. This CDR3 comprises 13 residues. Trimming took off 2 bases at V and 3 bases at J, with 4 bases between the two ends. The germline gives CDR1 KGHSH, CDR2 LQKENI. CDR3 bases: TGTGCCAGCTCACCAGGGTCTAATGAAAAACTGTTTTTT. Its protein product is CASSPGSNEKLFF. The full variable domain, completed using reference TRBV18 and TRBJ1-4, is NAGVMQNPRHLVRRRGQEARLRCSPMKGHSHVYWYRQLPEEGLKFMVYLQKENIIDESGMPKERFSAEFPKEGPSILRIQQVVRGDSAAYFCASSPGSNEKLFFGSGTQLSVL.

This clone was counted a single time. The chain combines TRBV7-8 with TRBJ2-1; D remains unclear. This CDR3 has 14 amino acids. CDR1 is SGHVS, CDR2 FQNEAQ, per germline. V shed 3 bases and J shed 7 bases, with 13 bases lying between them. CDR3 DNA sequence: TGTGCCAGCAGCTTCGGGTCGCTTGGGAATGAGCAGTTCTTC. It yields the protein CASSFGSLGNEQFF. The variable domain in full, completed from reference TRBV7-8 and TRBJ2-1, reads GAGVSQSPRYKVAKRGQDVALRCDPISGHVSLFWYQQALGQGPEFLTYFQNEAQLDKSGLPSDRFFAERPEGSVSTLKIQRTQQEDSAVYLCASSFGSLGNEQFFGPGTRLTVL.

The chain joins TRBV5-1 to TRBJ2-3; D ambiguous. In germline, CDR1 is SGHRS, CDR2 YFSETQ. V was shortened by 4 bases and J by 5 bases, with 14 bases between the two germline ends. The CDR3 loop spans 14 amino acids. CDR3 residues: CASSRIGSGDTQYF. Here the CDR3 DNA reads TGCGCCAGCAGCCGAATAGGGTCGGGAGATACGCAGTATTTT.

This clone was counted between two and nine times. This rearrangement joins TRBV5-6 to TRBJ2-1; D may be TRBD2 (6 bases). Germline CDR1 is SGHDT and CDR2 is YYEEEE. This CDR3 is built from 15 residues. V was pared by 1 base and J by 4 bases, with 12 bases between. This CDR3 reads CASSLMLGGYNEQFF. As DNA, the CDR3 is TGTGCCAGCAGCTTGATGTTGGGGGGTTACAATGAGCAGTTCTTC. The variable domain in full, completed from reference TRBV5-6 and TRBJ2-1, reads DAGVTQSPTHLIKTRGQQVTLRCSPKSGHDTVSWYQQALGQGPQFIFQYYEEEERQRGNFPDRFSGHQFPNYSSELNVNALLLGDSALYLCASSLMLGGYNEQFFGPGTRLTVL.

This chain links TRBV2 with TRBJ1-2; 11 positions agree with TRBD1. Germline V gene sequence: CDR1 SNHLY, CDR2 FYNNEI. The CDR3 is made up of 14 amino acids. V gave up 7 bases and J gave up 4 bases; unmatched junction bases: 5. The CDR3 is CASTGTGGFYGYTF. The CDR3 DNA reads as TGTGCCAGCACCGGGACAGGGGGATTCTATGGCTACACCTTC.

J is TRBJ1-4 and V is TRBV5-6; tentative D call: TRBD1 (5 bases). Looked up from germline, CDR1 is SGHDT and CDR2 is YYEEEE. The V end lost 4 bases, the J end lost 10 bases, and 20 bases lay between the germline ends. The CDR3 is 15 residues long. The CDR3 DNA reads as TGTGCCAGCAGCAAGCTGGACGGTGGGACGGCAAAACTGTTTTTT. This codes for CASSKLDGGTAKLFF.

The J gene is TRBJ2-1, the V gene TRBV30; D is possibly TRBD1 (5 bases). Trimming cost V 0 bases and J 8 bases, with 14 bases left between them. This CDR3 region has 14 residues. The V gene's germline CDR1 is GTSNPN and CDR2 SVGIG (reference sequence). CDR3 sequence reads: CAWSVGASRDEQFF. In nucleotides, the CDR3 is TGTGCCTGGAGTGTAGGGGCGAGTCGCGATGAGCAGTTCTTC.

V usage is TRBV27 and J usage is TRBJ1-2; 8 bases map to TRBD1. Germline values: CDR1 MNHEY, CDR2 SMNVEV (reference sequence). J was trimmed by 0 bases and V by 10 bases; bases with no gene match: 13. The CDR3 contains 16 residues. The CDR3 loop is CANNTGGRATNYGYTF. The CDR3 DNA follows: TGTGCCAACAATACAGGGGGTAGGGCTACTAACTATGGCTACACCTTC.

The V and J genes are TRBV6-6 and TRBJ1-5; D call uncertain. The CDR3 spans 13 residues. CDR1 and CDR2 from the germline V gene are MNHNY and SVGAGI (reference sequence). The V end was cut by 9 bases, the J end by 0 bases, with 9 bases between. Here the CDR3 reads CASRDYSNQPQHF. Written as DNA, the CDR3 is TGTGCCAGTAGGGATTATAGCAATCAGCCCCAGCATTTT.

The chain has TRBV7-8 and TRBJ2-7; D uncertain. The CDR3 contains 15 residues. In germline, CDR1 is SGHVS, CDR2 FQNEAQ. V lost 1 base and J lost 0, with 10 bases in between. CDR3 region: CASSLVPGSSYEQYF. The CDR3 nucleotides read TGTGCCAGCAGCTTAGTTCCGGGTAGCTCCTACGAGCAGTACTTC.

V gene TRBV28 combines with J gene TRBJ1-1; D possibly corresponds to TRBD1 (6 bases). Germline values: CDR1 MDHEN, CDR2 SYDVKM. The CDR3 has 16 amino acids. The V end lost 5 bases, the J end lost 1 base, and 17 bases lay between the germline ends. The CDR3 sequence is CASSPPGAIPNTEAFF. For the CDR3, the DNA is TGTGCCAGCAGTCCCCCAGGGGCTATCCCGAACACTGAAGCTTTCTTT. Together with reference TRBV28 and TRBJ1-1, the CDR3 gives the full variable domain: DVKVTQSSRYLVKRTGEKVFLECVQDMDHENMFWYRQDPGLGLRLIYFSYDVKMKEKGDIPEGYSVSREKKERFSLILESASTNQTSMYLCASSPPGAIPNTEAFFGQGTRLTVV.

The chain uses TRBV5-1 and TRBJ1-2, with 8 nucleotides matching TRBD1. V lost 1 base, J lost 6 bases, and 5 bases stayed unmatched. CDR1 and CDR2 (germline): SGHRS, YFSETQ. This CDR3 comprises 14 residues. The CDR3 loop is CASSLLQGADGYTF. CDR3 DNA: TGCGCCAGCAGCTTGCTTCAGGGGGCGGATGGCTACACCTTC.

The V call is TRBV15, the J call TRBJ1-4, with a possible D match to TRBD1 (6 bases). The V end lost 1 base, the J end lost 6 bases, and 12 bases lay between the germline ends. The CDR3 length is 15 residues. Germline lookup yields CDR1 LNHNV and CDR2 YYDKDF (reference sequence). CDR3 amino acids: CATSRVLGGDEKLFF. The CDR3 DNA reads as TGTGCCACCAGCAGAGTTTTAGGGGGAGATGAAAAACTGTTTTTT.

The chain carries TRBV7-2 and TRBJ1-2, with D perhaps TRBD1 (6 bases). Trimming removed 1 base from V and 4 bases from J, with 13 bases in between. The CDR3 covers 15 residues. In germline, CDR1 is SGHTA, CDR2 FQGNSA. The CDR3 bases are TGTGCCAGCAGCTTAGGGACCGGGACACCCTATGGCTACACCTTC. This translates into CASSLGTGTPYGYTF.

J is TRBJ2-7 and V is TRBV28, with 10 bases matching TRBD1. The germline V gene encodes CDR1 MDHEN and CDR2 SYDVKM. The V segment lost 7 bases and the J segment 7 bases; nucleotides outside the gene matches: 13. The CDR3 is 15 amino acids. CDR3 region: CASTASTGGAGEQYF. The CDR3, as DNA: TGTGCCAGCACCGCATCGACAGGGGGCGCGGGGGAGCAGTACTTC.

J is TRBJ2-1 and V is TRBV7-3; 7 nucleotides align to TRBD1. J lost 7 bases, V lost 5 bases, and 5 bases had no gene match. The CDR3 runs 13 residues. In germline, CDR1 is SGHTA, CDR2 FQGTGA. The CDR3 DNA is TGTGCCAGCAGCCGACAGGGTGGTAATGAGCAGTTCTTC. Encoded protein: CASSRQGGNEQFF.

The CDR3 is CASRRDRSYNEQFF. In DNA, the CDR3 is TGCGCCAGCAGGAGGGACCGCTCCTACAATGAGCAGTTCTTC. This chain links TRBV5-1 with TRBJ2-1, with D perhaps given as TRBD1 or TRBD2 (5 bases each). The V and J ends lost 5 bases and 0 bases respectively, with 9 bases between them. Germline V gene lookup returns CDR1 SGHRS and CDR2 YFSETQ. This CDR3 is 14 amino acids long.